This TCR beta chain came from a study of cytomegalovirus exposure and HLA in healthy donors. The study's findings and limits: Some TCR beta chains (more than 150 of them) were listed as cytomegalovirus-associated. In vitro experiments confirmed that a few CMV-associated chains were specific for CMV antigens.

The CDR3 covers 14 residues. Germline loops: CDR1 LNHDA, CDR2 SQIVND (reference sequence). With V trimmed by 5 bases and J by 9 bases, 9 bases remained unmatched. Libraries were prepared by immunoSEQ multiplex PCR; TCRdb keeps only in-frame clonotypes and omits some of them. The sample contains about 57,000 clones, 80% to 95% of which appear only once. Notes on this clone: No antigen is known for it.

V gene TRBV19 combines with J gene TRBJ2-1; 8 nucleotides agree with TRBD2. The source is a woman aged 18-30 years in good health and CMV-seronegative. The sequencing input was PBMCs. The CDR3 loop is CASSPPGGPREQFF. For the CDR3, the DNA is TGTGCCAGTAGTCCCCCGGGGGGGCCTCGTGAGCAGTTCTTC.